This entry concerns a single T cell receptor beta chain. The data originate from a study of blood T cell repertoires in COVID-19. About the research overall: Collection of acute and convalescent COVID-19 samples took place in the United States, Italy and Spain. Nucleic acid was either cDNA or gDNA, and it came from T cells, B-cell-depleted T cells, or PBMCs.

The authors' processing: Amplification from reference gene primers served as the basis for estimated nucleated cell counts. The assay was immunoSEQ multiplex PCR, and TCRdb's table has in-frame clones only and misses some. Clone size and the V and J calls come from that table; the DNA yielded D and trimming. The sample has a few hundred thousand clones, 88% seen once. Germline CDR1 is SGHNT and CDR2 is YYREEE (reference sequence). V dropped 1 base and J dropped 4; count of bases not matched to a gene: 4. CDR3 length equals 14 residues. The chain recombines TRBV5-4 with TRBJ1-1, with 7 nucleotides matching TRBD1. The clonotype was recovered from a man younger than 35 with active or convalescent COVID-19. The material sequenced was peripheral blood. This chain's CDR3 is CASSLISGGTEAFF. The CDR3 coding sequence is TGTGCCAGCAGCTTGATCTCAGGGGGCACTGAAGCTTTCTTT.